The rows below give T cell receptor beta chains drawn from one sample of a study of T cells in Graves' hyperthyroidism and ophthalmopathy. Each CDR3 protein gets one entry after TCRdb re-called the multiplex PCR reads with MiXCR. Of about 400,000 distinct CDR3 sequences in the sample, under 15% were seen once. The sequenced material came from blood. The receptors were sampled from a woman aged 25 to 45 with Graves' hyperthyroidism. The CDR3 runs from the conserved cysteine through the conserved F or W. The D gene is left open where the match is weak. Rows give clone size only sometimes, using once, few, many, or a class for an expanded clone.

.,TRBV30,many,TRBJ2-2,TGTGCCTGGAGCCAGGACTTTAACACCGGGGAGCTGTTTTTT,CAWSQDFNTGELFF
.,TRBV6-1,.,TRBJ1-2,TGTGCCAGCAGTAATCCCGGACGGTTAAACTATGGCTACACCTTC,CASSNPGRLNYGYTF
TRBD2,TRBV20-1,.,TRBJ2-7,TGCAGTGCCGCTACTAGCGGGAGGGCCAATGAGCAGTACTTC,CSAATSGRANEQYF
.,TRBV2,many,TRBJ2-2,TGTGCCAGCAGTTTAACTAGGACCGGGGAGCTGTTTTTT,CASSLTRTGELFF
.,TRBV2,many,TRBJ2-3,TGTGCCAGCAGTGCGCCAGATACGCAGTATTTT,CASSAPDTQYF
.,TRBV30,many,TRBJ1-1,TGTGCCTGGACCCCCGGGACACAAGGGGCCAACACTGAAGCTTTCTTT,CAWTPGTQGANTEAFF
.,TRBV3-1,few,TRBJ2-5,TGTGCCAGCAGCCAAGAGGGACGGAGGACCCAGTACTTC,CASSQEGRRTQYF
.,TRBV30,few,TRBJ2-5,TGTGCCTGGAGTGGAGTAGCGGAGCAAGAGACCCAGTACTTC,CAWSGVAEQETQYF
.,TRBV4-1,few,TRBJ1-1,TGCGCCAGCAGCCCACCCACGGTGGCTGAAGCTTTCTTT,CASSPPTVAEAFF
.,TRBV20-1,few,TRBJ2-2,TGCAGTGCCAGACCTCGCAGGAACACCGGGGAGCTGTTTTTT,CSARPRRNTGELFF
.,TRBV12-3/TRBV12-4,.,TRBJ2-7,TGTGCCAGCGGGTACTTGTACGAGCAGTACTTC,CASGYLYEQYF
.,TRBV12-3/TRBV12-4,.,TRBJ1-1,TGTGCCAGCAGTTTAGACGGGCGGGACACTGAAGCTTTCTTT,CASSLDGRDTEAFF
TRBD1,TRBV12-3/TRBV12-4,many,TRBJ2-2,TGTGCCAGCAGTGTAGGGGGCGCGGGCACCGGGGAGCTGTTTTTT,CASSVGGAGTGELFF
.,TRBV15,few,TRBJ2-2,TGTGCCACCAGCAACCCCAGCGGTACCGGGGAGCTGTTTTTT,CATSNPSGTGELFF
TRBD2,TRBV28,few,TRBJ2-7,TGTGCCAGCAGCTCACCTGCGGGGGGGGGGGACAGTTACGAGCAGTACTTC,CASSSPAGGGDSYEQYF
.,TRBV7-2,many,TRBJ2-2,TGTGCCAGCAGCTTAGATGCGAACACCGGGGAGCTGTTTTTT,CASSLDANTGELFF
.,TRBV7-2,.,TRBJ1-6,TGTGCCAGCAGCTTAGACGACCGATCACCCCTCCACTTT,CASSLDDRSPLHF
.,TRBV3-1,many,TRBJ2-1,TGTGCCAGCAGCGAAGGGGGGTTTTACAATGAGCAGTTCTTC,CASSEGGFYNEQFF
TRBD2,TRBV24-1,many,TRBJ2-1,TGTGCCACCAGTGACAATGGACTAGCGGATAACAATGAGCAGTTCTTC,CATSDNGLADNNEQFF
.,TRBV28,many,TRBJ1-3,TGTGCCAGCAGTTTTTCCGGGGCCAGGCAGAACACCATATATTTT,CASSFSGARQNTIYF
TRBD2,TRBV7-9,few,TRBJ2-3,TGTGCCAGCAGCTTAGGCCTAGCGGGAGTTGTTACGCAGTATTTT,CASSLGLAGVVTQYF
.,TRBV6-1,many,TRBJ1-1,TGTGCCAGCAGGCCACCGCGGGGGAACACTGAAGCTTTCTTT,CASRPPRGNTEAFF
TRBD2,TRBV11-2,.,TRBJ2-1,TGTGCCAGCAGCTTACTAGCGGGAGGGTATACTAATGAGCAGTTCTTC,CASSLLAGGYTNEQFF
.,TRBV18,many,TRBJ2-3,TGTGCCAGCTCCCGGCCCACAGATACGCAGTATTTT,CASSRPTDTQYF
.,TRBV5-1,few,TRBJ1-4,TGCGCCAGCAGCTTCTCCGAAGGGCATCGTGAAAAACTGTTTTTT,CASSFSEGHREKLFF
TRBD2,TRBV20-1,.,TRBJ2-7,TGCAGTGCTGCTCGACTAGCAAGTCCCTACGAGCAGTACTTC,CSAARLASPYEQYF
TRBD2,TRBV28,.,TRBJ2-3,TGTGCCAGCAGTTTAGTGGTGTCTAGCGGGACTTCAGATACGCAGTATTTT,CASSLVVSSGTSDTQYF
TRBD1,TRBV5-1,many,TRBJ2-5,TGCGCCAGCAGCTTATCGGGGACAGTAGGAGAGACCCAGTACTTC,CASSLSGTVGETQYF
TRBD1,TRBV12-3/TRBV12-4,many,TRBJ2-7,TGTGCCAGCAGGGGGACAGGCTACTACGAGCAGTACTTC,CASRGTGYYEQYF
.,TRBV27,many,TRBJ2-7,TGTGCCAGCAGTCCCCTAAGCTCCTACGAGCAGTACTTC,CASSPLSSYEQYF
TRBD1,TRBV29-1,many,TRBJ1-1,TGCAGCGGCCGGGACAGGGGGTTCGGTGAAGCTTTCTTT,CSGRDRGFGEAFF
TRBD2,TRBV28,many,TRBJ2-7,TGTGCCAGCGAGGCCGGGGTAGCGGGAGCGTACGAGCAGTACTTC,CASEAGVAGAYEQYF
TRBD1,TRBV25-1,once,TRBJ1-6,TGTGCCAGCACCGGACAGGGCGGATATAATTCACCCCTCCACTTT,CASTGQGGYNSPLHF
TRBD2,TRBV28,many,TRBJ2-1,TGTGCCAGCAACTCCGCAAGGACTAGCGGATACAATGAGCAGTTCTTC,CASNSARTSGYNEQFF
.,TRBV25-1,.,TRBJ1-1,TGTGCCAGCAGTGAATATAACAGAAAAGGCACTGAAGCTTTCTTT,CASSEYNRKGTEAFF
.,TRBV20-1,.,TRBJ2-1,TGCAGTGCGCCTTACAGGGGGAGGGCCTACGAGCAGTTCTTC,CSAPYRGRAYEQFF
TRBD1,TRBV7-8,.,TRBJ2-1,TGTGCCAGCGGCCCCCGGGACAGGGGTACAAGCCGCTCCTACAATGAGCAGTTCTTC,CASGPRDRGTSRSYNEQFF
TRBD2,TRBV24-1,few,TRBJ2-1,TGTGCCACCAGTGGCGTCGTAGAAGCGGGAGTGGACTACAATGAGCAGTTCTTC,CATSGVVEAGVDYNEQFF
TRBD1,TRBV29-1,many,TRBJ2-7,TGCAGCGTTGAAACAGGGGACGGCGACGAGCAGTACTTC,CSVETGDGDEQYF
.,TRBV10-3,few,TRBJ1-2,TGTGCCATCCGGGGCAGGGATGCTGGCTACACCTTC,CAIRGRDAGYTF
TRBD1,TRBV28,few,TRBJ1-2,TGTGCCGGCAGTTTACCCACCGGGACAGGGGACCCCTACACCTTC,CAGSLPTGTGDPYTF